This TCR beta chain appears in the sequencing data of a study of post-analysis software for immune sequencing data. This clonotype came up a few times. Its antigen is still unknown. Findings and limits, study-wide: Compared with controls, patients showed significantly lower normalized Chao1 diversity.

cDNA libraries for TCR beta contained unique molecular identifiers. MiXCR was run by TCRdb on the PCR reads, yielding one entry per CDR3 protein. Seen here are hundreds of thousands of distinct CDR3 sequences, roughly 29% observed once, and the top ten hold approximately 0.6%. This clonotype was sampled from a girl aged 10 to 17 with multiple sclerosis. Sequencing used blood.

The CDR3 coding sequence is TGTGCCAGCAGCCGGACTAGCGTGTCCGAGACCCAGTACTTC. Amino acids: CASSRTSVSETQYF. The chain links TRBV3-1 to TRBJ2-5; 9 bases are a match to TRBD2. CDR1 is LGHDT, CDR2 YNNKEL, per germline (reference sequence). After removal of 4 bases from V and 5 bases from J, the junction contained 5 bases not matched to a gene. The CDR3 spans 14 residues.